This T cell receptor (beta chain) is from a study of patients and donors after allogeneic stem cell transplantation. Germline values: CDR1 SGHRS, CDR2 YFSETQ. This CDR3 has 12 amino acids. Between the trimmed V and J ends, which lost 4 bases and 8 bases, there was a span of 12 bases. TCRdb reanalysed the RT-PCR reads using MiXCR and keeps one entry per CDR3 protein. The sample holds about 960,000 distinct CDR3 sequences, roughly 18% seen once. This clonotype was detected only a few times. Source material: blood, either unsorted or a sorted T cell fraction (not recorded which). V is TRBV5-1 and J is TRBJ1-2; a weak D match, TRBD1 (5 bases). This sequence was found in a human donor who was either an allogeneic HSCT recipient or a stem cell or donor lymphocyte infusion donor (not recorded which). It is not recorded whose cells these are; they may come from a transplant donor. In DNA form, the CDR3 reads TGCGCCAGCAGCGTTCAGGGTGGGGGCTACACCTTC. Translated: CASSVQGGGYTF.